One sample yielded the 31 T cell receptor beta chains listed below, sequenced in a study of human T cells and chemical hapten exposure. Noted time point: patch test 1, 2 weeks after DPC sensitization. Treatment denoted: therapeutic diphenylcyclopropenone sensitization with weekly scalp DPC. TCRdb ran MiXCR on the RACE reads and lists one entry per CDR3 protein. Counted here are about 99,000 distinct CDR3 sequences, approximately 13% occurring once; the ten biggest clones make up 2.1%. The sequenced sample was whole blood, obtained in connection with sensitization to the hapten diphenylcyclopropenone (DPC). The receptors were gathered from a woman in her forties with alopecia areata. Some clones in this sample may be carry-over from other donors' samples.

This clonotype was counted between two and nine times. The chain employs TRBV19 and TRBJ2-1; D is ambiguous. Germline loops: CDR1 LNHDA, CDR2 SQIVND (reference sequence). This CDR3 comprises 12 residues. The V gene lost 3 bases and the J gene lost 5 bases, with 5 bases spanning the gap. In nucleotides, the CDR3 is TGTGCCAGTAGTATGCAAGACAATGAGCAGTTCTTC. This translates into CASSMQDNEQFF.

This clonotype was seen repeatedly, ten times or more. The chain recombines TRBV10-3 with TRBJ2-1; D tentatively reads TRBD1 or TRBD2 (5 bases each). The CDR3 is 11 residues long. Between the trimmed V and J ends, which lost 8 bases and 6 bases, there was a span of 8 bases. The V gene's germline CDR1 is ENHRY and CDR2 SYGVKD. The CDR3 DNA is TGTGCCATCGGTGGGGGCAATGAGCAGTTCTTC. Translating gives CAIGGGNEQFF.

This clonotype has just a few counts. This chain uses TRBV5-7 with TRBJ1-1, with D unresolved. TRBV5-7 is annotated as an ORF whose role is uncertain. The CDR3 length is 15 residues. V was clipped by 0 bases and J by 1 base, with 10 bases between them. The CDR3 here is CASSLDRGSNTEAFF. The DNA of the CDR3 is TGTGCCAGCAGCTTGGATCGGGGATCGAACACTGAAGCTTTCTTT.

This clonotype showed up many times. The chain carries TRBV7-9 and TRBJ2-3; TRBD1 matches at 8 bases. CDR1 is SEHNR, CDR2 FQNEAQ, per germline (reference sequence). V gave up 3 bases and J gave up 3 bases; unmatched junction bases: 2. CDR3 length: 14 residues. The CDR3 nucleotides read TGTGCCAGCAGCTTCCAGGGGGCAACAGATACGCAGTATTTT. Amino acid sequence: CASSFQGATDTQYF.

This clonotype was counted between two and nine times. In DNA form, the CDR3 reads TGCAGCGTTGAGGGACAGCTCTCTGGAAACACCATATATTTT. Encoded protein: CSVEGQLSGNTIYF. The V call is TRBV29-1, the J call TRBJ1-3; 7 bases agree with TRBD1. CDR1 is SQVTM and CDR2 is ANQGSEA in the germline V gene. The V segment lost 3 bases and the J segment 0 bases; nucleotides outside the gene matches: 2. The CDR3 has 14 residues.

The V and J genes are TRBV30 and TRBJ1-6, with TRBD1 as a possible D gene (6 bases). CDR3 length: 14 residues. Trimming cost V 2 bases and J 7 bases, with 12 bases left between them. CDR1 and CDR2 (germline): GTSNPN, SVGIG (reference sequence). CDR3 loop: CAWSTTGRNSPLHF. The CDR3 DNA is TGTGCCTGGAGTACTACAGGGCGGAATTCACCCCTCCACTTT.

This clonotype is a singleton in its sample. At one boundary the junction diverges from the germline segment, which might be a read error. This chain's CDR3 is CASTLSGRANERFF. CDR3 in DNA: TGTGCCAGCACCCTCTCGGGGAGGGCCAATGAGCGGTTCTTC. The V gene is TRBV7-2, the J gene TRBJ2-1, with 7 bases fitting TRBD2. Germline-derived CDR1 and CDR2 are SGHTA and FQGNSA. The CDR3 covers 14 residues.

This clonotype has only a few counts. The chain carries TRBV7-2 and TRBJ2-1, with TRBD1 matching 7 bases. The germline V gene encodes CDR1 SGHTA and CDR2 FQGNSA. The CDR3 loop spans 13 amino acids. V lost 5 bases, J lost 5 bases, and 3 bases stayed unmatched. CDR3 loop: CASSPGTDNEQFF. The CDR3 coding sequence is TGTGCCAGCAGCCCAGGGACAGACAATGAGCAGTTCTTC. Using reference TRBV7-2 and TRBJ2-1 for the parts outside the CDR3, the full variable domain is GAGVSQSPSNKVTEKGKDVELRCDPISGHTALYWYRQSLGQGLEFLIYFQGNSAPDKSGLPSDRFSAERTGGSVSTLTIQRTQQEDSAVYLCASSPGTDNEQFFGPGTRLTVL.

This clonotype was observed a few times. J is TRBJ2-7 and V is TRBV5-5; possible D gene TRBD2, 6 bases. The CDR3 contains 17 residues. Trimming took 2 bases from V and 5 from J, leaving 23 bases between them. Per germline, CDR1 SGHKS and CDR2 YYEKEE (reference sequence). CDR3 coding DNA: TGTGCCAGCAGCTTATCCGGGACGGGAGCCAAATCCCACGAGCAGTACTTC. It specifies CASSLSGTGAKSHEQYF.

The chain couples TRBV6-2 or TRBV6-3 to TRBJ2-5; possibly TRBD2 for D (6 bases). Looked up from germline, CDR1 is MNHEY and CDR2 is SVGEGT. V was clipped by 2 bases and J by 2 bases, with 12 bases between them. The CDR3 contains 15 residues. DNA for the CDR3: TGTGCCAGCAGTTACGGGGGACTCATACAAGAGACCCAGTACTTC. Translating gives CASSYGGLIQETQYF.

The chain links TRBV23-1 to TRBJ2-1; 9 bases map to TRBD2. TRBV23-1 is placed among ORFs of uncertain function. The V gene end was trimmed by 4 bases and the J gene end by 3 bases; junction bases not matched to a gene: 10. CDR3 length equals 17 residues. The CDR3: CASSPRTGTSYYNEQFF. Here the CDR3 DNA reads TGCGCCAGCAGTCCGCGAACCGGGACTAGCTACTACAATGAGCAGTTCTTC.

This clonotype was seen only a few times. V is TRBV28 and J is TRBJ1-6, with TRBD1 as a possible D gene (5 bases). V gave up 6 bases and J gave up 10 bases, with 10 bases separating them. Per germline, CDR1 MDHEN and CDR2 SYDVKM. The CDR3 contains 12 residues. The CDR3 region is CASRGPYSPLHF. The DNA of the CDR3 is TGTGCCAGCAGGGGGCCCTACTCACCCCTCCACTTT.

The rearrangement links TRBV2 to TRBJ1-4, with 8 bases lining up with TRBD1. In germline, CDR1 is SNHLY, CDR2 FYNNEI. Unmatched junction bases numbered 8, after V lost 5 bases and J lost 0 bases. The CDR3 length is 17 residues. CDR3 sequence: CASSPGTGYATNEKLFF. The CDR3, as DNA: TGTGCCAGCAGTCCCGGGACAGGCTATGCAACTAATGAAAAACTGTTTTTT.

This clonotype appeared many times. The CDR3 bases are TGCAGCGTTAGTGGGCAGAACAATCAGCCCCAGCATTTT. Translating gives CSVSGQNNQPQHF. The rearrangement links TRBV29-1 to TRBJ1-5; D gene unclear. Trimming stripped 5 bases from V and 3 bases from J, with 11 bases between. The length of the CDR3 is 13 residues. CDR1 is SQVTM, CDR2 ANQGSEA, per germline.

This clonotype has a count of ten or more. The rearrangement uses TRBV24-1 and TRBJ2-7; D is perhaps TRBD1 (6 bases). CDR3 length: 13 residues. Germline V lookup: CDR1 KGHDR, CDR2 SFDVKD. Trimming left V 5 bases short and J 5 bases short, with 12 bases between. Written as DNA, the CDR3 is TGTGCCACCAGTGTGCAGGGGCGGAACGAGCAGTACTTC. As protein: CATSVQGRNEQYF.

This chain joins TRBV6-5 and TRBJ2-2; D is ambiguous. The germline V gene encodes CDR1 MNHEY and CDR2 SVGAGI. The CDR3 sequence is 16 residues long. V shed 6 bases and J shed 4 bases, with 18 bases lying between them. This CDR3 is CASRADLPSRTGELFF. CDR3 coding DNA: TGTGCCAGCAGAGCAGACCTGCCGAGTCGCACCGGGGAGCTGTTTTTT.

This clonotype has just one count. The chain employs TRBV9 and TRBJ2-1, with 7 nucleotides matching TRBD2. Trimming cost V 4 bases and J 7 bases; bases outside gene matches: 2. Germline V gene data show CDR1 as SGDLS and CDR2 as YYNGEE. CDR3 length: 12 residues. In DNA form, the CDR3 reads TGTGCCAGCAGCCGGACTAGAAATGAGCAGTTCTTC. This gives the protein CASSRTRNEQFF.

This clonotype was seen more than once but under ten times. This chain links TRBV13 with TRBJ1-2; D not resolved. CDR1 is PRHDT and CDR2 is FYEKMQ in the germline V gene (reference sequence). Trimming shortened V by 5 bases and J by 4 bases, and 14 bases separated the two germline ends. The CDR3 spans 14 residues. The CDR3 is CASSTRISLYGYTF. In DNA, the CDR3 is TGTGCCAGCAGCACCCGGATCAGCCTCTATGGCTACACCTTC.

The genes are TRBV27 and TRBJ1-2; TRBD1 agrees at 7 bases. CDR1 MNHEY and CDR2 SMNVEV come from the germline V gene (reference sequence). V dropped 5 bases and J dropped 4; count of bases not matched to a gene: 7. The CDR3 is 14 residues long. This CDR3 is CASSPRGQTYGYTF. DNA of the CDR3: TGTGCCAGCAGTCCCCGGGGACAGACCTATGGCTACACCTTC.

This clonotype was found many times. The rearrangement uses TRBV13 and TRBJ2-3; D uncertain. Trimming stripped 6 bases from V and 2 bases from J, with 9 bases between. This CDR3 is 13 amino acids long. Germline V gene data show CDR1 as PRHDT and CDR2 as FYEKMQ (reference sequence). CDR3 nucleotides: TGTGCCAGCAGTCCTAGGTTCACAGATACGCAGTATTTT. Translating it yields CASSPRFTDTQYF.

This clonotype was observed at least ten times. The genes are TRBV20-1 and TRBJ2-1; 10 nucleotides match TRBD2. Germline values: CDR1 DFQATT, CDR2 SNEGSKA (reference sequence). CDR3 size: 15 residues. Losses at the gene ends were 0 bases for V and 8 bases for J; bases not matched to a gene: 7. The CDR3: CSARDRASGSDEQFF. CDR3 coding DNA: TGCAGTGCTAGAGATAGGGCTAGCGGGAGCGATGAGCAGTTCTTC.

This clonotype was seen a handful of times. The chain employs TRBV7-9 and TRBJ2-5; D is undetermined. This CDR3 region has 12 residues. In germline, CDR1 is SEHNR, CDR2 FQNEAQ (reference sequence). The ends were cut back, 3 bases at V and 5 bases at J, with 7 bases in the middle. This CDR3 is CASSLNSETQYF. CDR3 nucleotides: TGTGCCAGCAGCTTGAATTCGGAGACCCAGTACTTC.

This clonotype was detected ten times or more. This chain uses TRBV10-3 with TRBJ1-2, with D hard to call. Per germline, CDR1 ENHRY and CDR2 SYGVKD. V was pared by 3 bases and J by 2 bases, with 10 bases between. The CDR3 is 14 amino acids. The CDR3 coding sequence is TGTGCCATCAGTGAACAACGGGGAAACTATGGCTACACCTTC. This gives the protein CAISEQRGNYGYTF.

The gene calls are TRBV9 and TRBJ2-5; tentative D call: TRBD2 (5 bases). The CDR3 totals 14 residues. V was pared by 0 bases and J by 4 bases, with 10 bases between. Germline loops: CDR1 SGDLS, CDR2 YYNGEE. The CDR3 region is CASSVVGIGETQYF. In nucleotides, the CDR3 is TGTGCCAGCAGCGTAGTCGGGATAGGAGAGACCCAGTACTTC.

This clonotype appeared many times. This rearrangement joins TRBV3-1 to TRBJ1-2, with 9 bases identical to TRBD1. Germline V gene data show CDR1 as LGHDT and CDR2 as YNNKEL (reference sequence). The length of the CDR3 is 16 residues. The junction had 6 bases not matched to a gene; V was cut back by 3 bases and J by 1 base. CDR3 sequence (DNA): TGTGCCAGCAGCCAGGACAGGGGACCCTATAACTATGGCTACACCTTC. Its protein product is CASSQDRGPYNYGYTF.

The V call is TRBV12-3 or TRBV12-4, the J call TRBJ1-4; 7 nucleotides match TRBD1. V was clipped by 4 bases and J by 10 bases; unmatched bases: 9. The CDR3 is 14 residues long. This CDR3 is CASSSRQGSGKLFF. In nucleotides, the CDR3 is TGTGCCAGCAGTTCGAGACAGGGCAGTGGAAAACTGTTTTTT.

This clonotype was detected a few times. The V call is TRBV10-3, the J call TRBJ2-5, with D perhaps matching TRBD1 (6 bases). V dropped 8 bases and J dropped 3 bases, with 19 bases sitting between them. The germline V gene has CDR1 ENHRY and CDR2 SYGVKD. The CDR3 has 15 residues. The DNA of the CDR3 is TGTGCCATCTCCGGGACACCCACTCTCAAAGAGACCCAGTACTTC. Translating gives CAISGTPTLKETQYF.

This clonotype was observed many times. The rearrangement uses TRBV6-2 or TRBV6-3 and TRBJ2-7; 7 bases match TRBD2. V lost 5 bases, J lost 2 bases, and 12 bases stayed unmatched. The length of the CDR3 is 16 residues. In germline, CDR1 is MNHEY, CDR2 SVGEGT. The CDR3 reads CASSHPSGLNTYEQYF. DNA of the CDR3: TGTGCCAGCAGTCATCCTAGCGGCCTCAACACCTACGAGCAGTACTTC.

The chain is built from TRBV6-5 and TRBJ2-5; D is unresolved. The CDR3 is 14 residues long. The V end lost 5 bases, the J end lost 1 base, and 11 bases lay between the germline ends. Germline values: CDR1 MNHEY, CDR2 SVGAGI. The DNA for the CDR3 is TGTGCCAGCAGTAACCGACCTGTCCAAGAGACCCAGTACTTC. It yields the protein CASSNRPVQETQYF.

This clonotype was seen a handful of times. The rearrangement joins TRBV28 to TRBJ2-1; TRBD2 matches at 11 bases. CDR1 is MDHEN and CDR2 is SYDVKM in the germline V gene. V shed 3 bases, J shed 8 bases, and the junction held 6 bases outside the gene matches. The CDR3 consists of 15 residues. The CDR3, as DNA: TGTGCCAGCAGTTTGATAGCGGGAGGGCCGGATGAGCAGTTCTTC. Translated: CASSLIAGGPDEQFF.

This clonotype was detected only a few times. The CDR3 is CASSVTSFYNEQFF. CDR3 nucleotide sequence: TGTGCCAGCAGTGTTACGTCGTTCTACAATGAGCAGTTCTTC. The genes are TRBV6-5 and TRBJ2-1; D is unresolved. CDR3 size: 14 residues. Deletions cut 5 bases from V and 3 bases from J, with 11 bases between. Germline CDR1 reads MNHEY; CDR2 reads SVGAGI.